The clone carrying this TCR beta chain appeared a single time. The antigen is undetermined. These data belong to a study of shared clonotypes between healthy human individuals. Some clones are missing from TCRdb's copy, which holds only in-frame ones; the method was immunoSEQ multiplex PCR. This table has some 350,000 clones, over 65% appearing once. The CDR3 contains 13 residues. V lost 5 bases and J 4 bases, leaving 11 bases between the germline ends. Germline-derived CDR1 and CDR2 are GTSNPN and SVGIG (reference sequence). Study results and limitations: The study found lower generation probabilities in non-shared clonotypes than in those shared by all four donors. Donor scarcity curtailed the genetic and exposure-history diversity represented herein.

The sequencing sample was made of memory CD4+ T cells sorted from blood. The subset is: CD45RA-negative fraction. The chain joins TRBV30 to TRBJ1-4; D perhaps matches TRBD1 (5 bases). This receptor was obtained from a man between 25 and 39 years old in good health. The CDR3 coding sequence is TGTGCCTGGCTAAGGGGCCGTAATGAAAAACTGTTTTTT. It yields the protein CAWLRGRNEKLFF.